This TCR beta chain was recorded in a study of CD8 T cells in Susac syndrome. Overall study results and limits: The study conceded that its TCR sequencing and HLA analysis involved relatively few individuals.

V was pared by 4 bases and J by 9 bases, with 15 bases between. Germline CDR1 and CDR2: SGHTA and FQGNSA. CDR3 length equals 13 residues. The authors reverse transcribed roughly 0.5 to 1 ug RNA with random hexamers. Across 54 Vbeta and 13 Jbeta, TCR beta CDR3 was amplified with immunoSEQ multiplex PCR. TCRdb re-called the immunoSEQ multiplex PCR reads through MiXCR, storing one row per CDR3 protein. Seen here are 180,000 or so distinct CDR3 sequences, approximately 94% observed once, and the top ten hold approximately 0.088%. Sequencing of TCR beta drew on CD8+ and CD4+ T cells from blood. The multiple sclerosis controls, all treatment-naive patients, had relapsing-remitting disease that was stable or active. About this clonotype itself: Antigen: not known.

The chain uses TRBV7-2 and TRBJ2-5, with D perhaps given as TRBD1 or TRBD2 (5 bases each). The source of this sequence is a human donor with multiple sclerosis. The sample consisted of CD4+ T cells from PBMCs. CDR3 bases: TGTGCCAGCAGCTGGCAGAGGGGAGATCCCCAGTACTTC. Amino acid sequence: CASSWQRGDPQYF.